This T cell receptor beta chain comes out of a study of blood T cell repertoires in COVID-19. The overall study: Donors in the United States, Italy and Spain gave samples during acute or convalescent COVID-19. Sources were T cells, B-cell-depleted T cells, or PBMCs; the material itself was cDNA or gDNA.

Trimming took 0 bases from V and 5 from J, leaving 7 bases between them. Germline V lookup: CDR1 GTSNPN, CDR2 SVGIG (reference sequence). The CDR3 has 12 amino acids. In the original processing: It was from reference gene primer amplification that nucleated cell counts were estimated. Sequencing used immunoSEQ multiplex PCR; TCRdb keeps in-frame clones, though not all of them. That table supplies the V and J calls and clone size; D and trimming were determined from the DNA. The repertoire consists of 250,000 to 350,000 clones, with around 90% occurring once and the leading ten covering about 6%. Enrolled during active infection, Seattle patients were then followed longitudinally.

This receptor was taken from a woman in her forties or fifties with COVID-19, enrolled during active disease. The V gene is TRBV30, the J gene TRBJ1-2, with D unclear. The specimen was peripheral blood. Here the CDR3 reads CAWSVLLYGYTF. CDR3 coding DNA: TGTGCCTGGAGTGTTCTATTGTATGGCTACACCTTC.